This entry lists 2 T cell receptor beta chains sequenced from one sample in a study of shared clonotypes between healthy human individuals. Method: immunoSEQ multiplex PCR; TCRdb's copy keeps in-frame clones and lacks some. The sample yields fewer than 3 million clones, about 90% seen once. The sample was naive CD4+ T cells from PBMCs. As for subset: CD45RA+ positively selected. These receptors were obtained from a man between 18 and 29 years old in good health. Some clones in this sample may be carry-over from other donors' samples.

The V and J genes are TRBV5-6 and TRBJ2-7; TRBD2 is a possible D gene (6 bases). The CDR3 has 15 residues. Germline loops: CDR1 SGHDT, CDR2 YYEEEE. V was clipped by 2 bases and J by 0 bases, with 12 bases between them. DNA of the CDR3: TGTGCCAGCAGCTTCTATGGAGGGAACTCCTACGAGCAGTACTTC. It translates to CASSFYGGNSYEQYF.

The CDR3 DNA follows: TGTGCCAGCATGGCGGACGGAACTAGCAATCAGCCCCAGCATTTT. Its translation: CASMADGTSNQPQHF. This sequence joins TRBV7-8 and TRBJ1-5; D is unclear. V dropped 7 bases and J dropped 0 bases, with 13 bases sitting between them. From germline, CDR1 is SGHVS and CDR2 FQNEAQ. This CDR3 contains 15 residues.